This T cell receptor beta chain emerged from a study of cytomegalovirus exposure and HLA in healthy donors (dated by TCRdb to the late 2010s). About the study as a whole: According to a later analysis, the approximately 130 validation repertoires were produced on the same platform as the 600 to 850 repertoires of the first cohort. Along with the approximately 700-subject first cohort, a separate validation cohort of over a hundred different subjects was used. To predict cytomegalovirus infection status, the study combined high-throughput TCR immunosequencing, statistical association of individual TCRs with disease status, and machine learning. The study was designed to test whether signatures of past pathogen exposure could be identified by cataloging public T cell receptors.

What the research found in general, with its limitations: Of the cluster scores, roughly 95% were above 0 in a later analysis, which found that TCRs clustered in the first cohort also tended to co-occur in the roughly 130 validation repertoires. Most TCR sequences were seen in very few donors, while some public TCRs were found in many individuals. In vitro tests confirmed that three of the cytomegalovirus-associated TCR beta chains recognize cytomegalovirus antigens. The classifier was reported to diagnose cytomegalovirus status with high specificity and sensitivity in both the original and validation cohorts. A later analysis lacked HLA typing for the validation cohort, so it scored co-occurrence in that cohort across all 130 or so repertoires. The authors suggested that the approach could potentially be generalized to other disease states and immunological phenotypes. The study listed 150 to 200 TCR beta chains as associated with cytomegalovirus.

The receptor library was made with the immunoSEQ multiplex PCR assay. The published analysis was carried out like this. A statistical classification framework was developed to diagnose cytomegalovirus status using the catalog of TCR beta chain sequences. TCRdb obtained this table from immuneACCESS and retained in-frame rearrangements with V and J assigned. These tables miss some clones; where compared with another copy, unresolved V genes account for less than half of the shortfall, and the remainder is unexplained. V and J calls and clone size are given by that table; D and trimming were obtained from the DNA. The sample has about 120,000 clones on record, more than 70% of them singletons. The ten most abundant clones make up about 2% of the sample. Donors formed part of the validation cohort, which comprised about 130 subjects and was distinct from the first cohort of 550 to 850 subjects. V was cut back by 7 bases and J by 5 bases, leaving a gap of 17 bases between them. The germline V gene gives CDR1 as MNHNS and CDR2 as SASEGT. Measured from the cysteine to the phenylalanine, the CDR3 is 14 residues long. CDR3 DNA only is kept here, 42 bases in frame from base 1.

With regard to this clone: The clone's antigen remains unknown. No much larger clone is present one base from it, and per-base qualities are unavailable.

The sequence was obtained from a woman under 40 in good health and CMV-seronegative. The sample was PBMCs. The chain is assembled from TRBV6-1 and TRBJ2-5; the D gene lacks a confident call. The CDR3 protein sequence reads: CASIFPPRMETQYF. The DNA reads as follows: TGTGCCAGCATATTTCCGCCCAGGATGGAGACCCAGTACTTC.